A selection of T cell receptor beta chains follows, all from one sample in a study of response to subunit inactivated influenza vaccine. TCRdb independently ran MiXCR on the RT-PCR reads; one entry per CDR3 protein. The sample shows some 640,000 distinct CDR3 sequences, approximately 15% of them seen only once. Sample: PBMCs from blood, taken 14 to 15 days before vaccination. The receptors were sampled from a man aged 50 to 60 who received an inactivated influenza vaccine. Both conserved end residues are part of each CDR3. Each record gives: D gene, V gene, J gene, clone size, CDR3 DNA, CDR3 protein. D genes are given only for firm matches. The size field is filled for only some rows; it gives once, few, many or a size class.

d_call: TRBD1
v_call: TRBV20-1
j_call: TRBJ1-4
clone_size: many
cdr3_nt: TGCAGTGCTAGAGATCTCGGCAGGGGGCTTGATAATGAAAAACTGTTTTTT
cdr3_aa: CSARDLGRGLDNEKLFF

d_call: -
v_call: TRBV7-6
j_call: TRBJ2-7
clone_size: many
cdr3_nt: TGTGCCAGCAGCCCAGAGGGGGGTTACGAGCAGTACTTC
cdr3_aa: CASSPEGGYEQYF

d_call: -
v_call: TRBV18
j_call: TRBJ2-3
clone_size: -
cdr3_nt: TGTGCCAGCTCAATTAATGGAGGAAGGGATACGCAGTATTTT
cdr3_aa: CASSINGGRDTQYF

d_call: -
v_call: TRBV11-1
j_call: TRBJ1-4
clone_size: many
cdr3_nt: TGTGCCAGCAGCTTGTGGAATAATGAAAAACTGTTTTTT
cdr3_aa: CASSLWNNEKLFF

d_call: TRBD2
v_call: TRBV7-2
j_call: TRBJ2-5
clone_size: -
cdr3_nt: TGTGCCAGCAGCTGGCGCGGGGGTGAGGGGGAGACCCAGTACTTC
cdr3_aa: CASSWRGGEGETQYF

d_call: TRBD2
v_call: TRBV20-1
j_call: TRBJ2-1
clone_size: few
cdr3_nt: TGCAGTGCTAGGGCGCCTAGCGGAGACAATGAGCAGTTCTTC
cdr3_aa: CSARAPSGDNEQFF

d_call: -
v_call: TRBV20-1
j_call: TRBJ2-5
clone_size: -
cdr3_nt: TGCAGTGCTAGTAGGGCCCGGCGGGAGACCCAGTACTTC
cdr3_aa: CSASRARRETQYF

d_call: TRBD2
v_call: TRBV3-1
j_call: TRBJ2-2
clone_size: few
cdr3_nt: TGTGCCAGCAGCCAGCGCTCTAGCGGGAGTATGGCCGGGGAGCTGTTTTTT
cdr3_aa: CASSQRSSGSMAGELFF

d_call: TRBD1
v_call: TRBV10-3
j_call: TRBJ2-7
clone_size: few
cdr3_nt: TGTGCCATCAGTGTGGGACAGGGCGACTACGAGCAGTACTTC
cdr3_aa: CAISVGQGDYEQYF

d_call: -
v_call: TRBV7-2
j_call: TRBJ2-7
clone_size: -
cdr3_nt: TGTGCCAGCAGCTTAGCGGGATCGGGCTACGAGCAGTACTTC
cdr3_aa: CASSLAGSGYEQYF

d_call: -
v_call: TRBV5-5
j_call: TRBJ2-3
clone_size: few
cdr3_nt: TGTGCCAGCAGCTTGGATTTTCGGAGAGGGGTTCGGGATACGCAGTATTTT
cdr3_aa: CASSLDFRRGVRDTQYF

d_call: TRBD1
v_call: TRBV6-2/TRBV6-3
j_call: TRBJ1-5
clone_size: few
cdr3_nt: TGTGCCAGCACTAAGGACAGGGGAAGCAATCAGCCCCAGCATTTT
cdr3_aa: CASTKDRGSNQPQHF

d_call: -
v_call: TRBV2
j_call: TRBJ2-5
clone_size: -
cdr3_nt: TGTGCCAGTCAAATCGAGCGACAAGAGACCCAGTACTTC
cdr3_aa: CASQIERQETQYF

d_call: -
v_call: TRBV5-1
j_call: TRBJ2-1
clone_size: few
cdr3_nt: TGCGCCAGCAGCCCCCACGACAGGCACAATGAGCAGTTCTTC
cdr3_aa: CASSPHDRHNEQFF

d_call: -
v_call: TRBV20-1
j_call: TRBJ1-5
clone_size: few
cdr3_nt: TGCAGTGCTAGAGATCTCGGGGGGGCAGGGTCCAGCAATCAGCCCCAGCATTTT
cdr3_aa: CSARDLGGAGSSNQPQHF

d_call: -
v_call: TRBV18
j_call: TRBJ2-5
clone_size: -
cdr3_nt: TGTGCCAGCTCACCCTTCGGAAAAGAGACCCAGTACTTC
cdr3_aa: CASSPFGKETQYF

d_call: -
v_call: TRBV6-5
j_call: TRBJ1-1
clone_size: few
cdr3_nt: TGTGCCAGCAGTTACAGGGGCATGAACACTGAAGCTTTCTTT
cdr3_aa: CASSYRGMNTEAFF

d_call: -
v_call: TRBV5-1
j_call: TRBJ2-2
clone_size: -
cdr3_nt: TGCGCCAGCAGCTTAGAAAACTTTGGCACCGGGGAGCTGTTTTTT
cdr3_aa: CASSLENFGTGELFF

d_call: -
v_call: TRBV12-3/TRBV12-4
j_call: TRBJ1-3
clone_size: -
cdr3_nt: TGTGCCAGCAGTTTAACGGGTCTACTAGGAAACACCATATATTTT
cdr3_aa: CASSLTGLLGNTIYF

d_call: TRBD2
v_call: TRBV5-1
j_call: TRBJ2-1
clone_size: few
cdr3_nt: TGCGCCAGCAGCTCGGGACTAGCGGGAGGGGTTGAGCAGTTCTTC
cdr3_aa: CASSSGLAGGVEQFF

d_call: -
v_call: TRBV7-2
j_call: TRBJ2-7
clone_size: few
cdr3_nt: TGTGCCAGCAGCCCGCAAGGAGGGGGGGGGTTTTACGAGCAGTACTTC
cdr3_aa: CASSPQGGGGFYEQYF

d_call: -
v_call: TRBV4-3
j_call: TRBJ1-2
clone_size: few
cdr3_nt: TGCGCCAGCAGCCAAGTCGCGGGGCGGGGCTACACCTTC
cdr3_aa: CASSQVAGRGYTF

d_call: TRBD1
v_call: TRBV15
j_call: TRBJ2-1
clone_size: -
cdr3_nt: TGTGCCACCAGCAGAGGGGGCGGTAGCCGTTGGACAGGGGTTGAGCAGTTCTTC
cdr3_aa: CATSRGGGSRWTGVEQFF

d_call: -
v_call: TRBV18
j_call: TRBJ2-3
clone_size: many
cdr3_nt: TGTGCCAGCTCACCAGTGCGAGATACGCAGTATTTT
cdr3_aa: CASSPVRDTQYF

d_call: TRBD1
v_call: TRBV5-1
j_call: TRBJ1-1
clone_size: -
cdr3_nt: TGCGCCAGCAGCTTGACCGGGACAGTAAACACTGAAGCTTTCTTT
cdr3_aa: CASSLTGTVNTEAFF

d_call: -
v_call: TRBV4-3
j_call: TRBJ1-2
clone_size: few
cdr3_nt: TGCGCCAGCAGCGACGGTGGATCTGTTGGCTACACCTTC
cdr3_aa: CASSDGGSVGYTF

d_call: -
v_call: TRBV24-1
j_call: TRBJ2-2
clone_size: -
cdr3_nt: TGTGCCACCAGTGATGAAGCGGACACCGGGGAGCTGTTTTTT
cdr3_aa: CATSDEADTGELFF

d_call: -
v_call: TRBV7-2
j_call: TRBJ1-2
clone_size: -
cdr3_nt: TGTGCCAGCAGCTTAGTGGGCAGGGGACCTGGCTACACCTTC
cdr3_aa: CASSLVGRGPGYTF

d_call: -
v_call: TRBV5-1
j_call: TRBJ1-2
clone_size: few
cdr3_nt: TGCGCCAGCAGCTTGGGCATTGGGTCTGTAAACTATGGCTACACCTTC
cdr3_aa: CASSLGIGSVNYGYTF

d_call: -
v_call: TRBV29-1
j_call: TRBJ1-1
clone_size: few
cdr3_nt: TGCAGCGTGACGTGGGGTGAAGCTTTCTTT
cdr3_aa: CSVTWGEAFF

d_call: -
v_call: TRBV7-9
j_call: TRBJ2-7
clone_size: few
cdr3_nt: TGTGCCAGCAGCCCTAACAGGGACCCCTACGAGCAGTACTTC
cdr3_aa: CASSPNRDPYEQYF

d_call: -
v_call: TRBV29-1
j_call: TRBJ2-1
clone_size: -
cdr3_nt: TGCAGCGTAGACACCGGGACTCATACCAACAATGAGCAGTTCTTC
cdr3_aa: CSVDTGTHTNNEQFF

d_call: -
v_call: TRBV2
j_call: TRBJ2-3
clone_size: -
cdr3_nt: TGTGCCAGCAGTGAGTCGGGGCGCGATACGCAGTATTTT
cdr3_aa: CASSESGRDTQYF

d_call: -
v_call: TRBV24-1
j_call: TRBJ2-1
clone_size: -
cdr3_nt: TGTGCCACCAGTGGGGCCAGGGGCTCCTACAATGAGCAGTTCTTC
cdr3_aa: CATSGARGSYNEQFF

d_call: -
v_call: TRBV12-3/TRBV12-4
j_call: TRBJ1-2
clone_size: few
cdr3_nt: TGTGCCAGCAGTCGGACAGCATCCTATGGCTACACCTTC
cdr3_aa: CASSRTASYGYTF

d_call: -
v_call: TRBV20-1
j_call: TRBJ2-7
clone_size: few
cdr3_nt: TGCAGTGCTAGAGTTCAGGGGTTCGAGCAGTACTTC
cdr3_aa: CSARVQGFEQYF

d_call: TRBD2
v_call: TRBV7-2
j_call: TRBJ2-5
clone_size: -
cdr3_nt: TGTGCCAGCAGCTCCGAACTAGCGATCCAAGAGACCCAGTACTTC
cdr3_aa: CASSSELAIQETQYF

d_call: TRBD2
v_call: TRBV6-1
j_call: TRBJ2-5
clone_size: few
cdr3_nt: TGTGCCAGCAGACTAGCGGGAGGGCCCCAAGAGACCCAGTACTTC
cdr3_aa: CASRLAGGPQETQYF

d_call: -
v_call: TRBV29-1
j_call: TRBJ1-4
clone_size: -
cdr3_nt: TGCAGCGCCAGGGGATGGAGTGAAAAACTGTTTTTT
cdr3_aa: CSARGWSEKLFF

d_call: TRBD1
v_call: TRBV5-1
j_call: TRBJ2-1
clone_size: many
cdr3_nt: TGCGCCAGCAGCCCGCAACCGGACAGGGGCCGCAATGAGCAGTTCTTC
cdr3_aa: CASSPQPDRGRNEQFF

d_call: TRBD1
v_call: TRBV5-1
j_call: TRBJ2-6
clone_size: -
cdr3_nt: TGCGCCAGCAGCGCGGGACAGGGATACGGGGCCAACGTCCTGACTTTC
cdr3_aa: CASSAGQGYGANVLTF

d_call: -
v_call: TRBV3-1
j_call: TRBJ2-7
clone_size: -
cdr3_nt: TGTGCCAGCAGCCAAATCCTAGCGCCAACACCTAGCTCCTACGAGCAGTACTTC
cdr3_aa: CASSQILAPTPSSYEQYF

d_call: -
v_call: TRBV5-1
j_call: TRBJ2-3
clone_size: -
cdr3_nt: TGCGCCAGCAGCTTGGGGGCTAGCTTATCCACAGATACGCAGTATTTT
cdr3_aa: CASSLGASLSTDTQYF

d_call: -
v_call: TRBV12-3/TRBV12-4
j_call: TRBJ2-5
clone_size: -
cdr3_nt: TGTGCCAGCAGTTTAGGGGACTCCACGGGAGAGACCCAGTACTTC
cdr3_aa: CASSLGDSTGETQYF

d_call: -
v_call: TRBV11-2
j_call: TRBJ2-1
clone_size: few
cdr3_nt: TGTGCCAGCAGCCCGCGCCCTCTAGGGTTCTCCTACAATGAGCAGTTCTTC
cdr3_aa: CASSPRPLGFSYNEQFF

d_call: -
v_call: TRBV10-3
j_call: TRBJ2-7
clone_size: -
cdr3_nt: TGTGCCATCAGGACTCCACCGATGTACGAGCAGTACTTC
cdr3_aa: CAIRTPPMYEQYF

d_call: -
v_call: TRBV7-9
j_call: TRBJ2-2
clone_size: few
cdr3_nt: TGTGCCAGCAGCTCACAGGGTTGGACCGGGGAGCTGTTTTTT
cdr3_aa: CASSSQGWTGELFF

d_call: -
v_call: TRBV20-1
j_call: TRBJ2-3
clone_size: few
cdr3_nt: TGCAGTGCTAGTGGGCGGGCTGGGGATACGCAGTATTTT
cdr3_aa: CSASGRAGDTQYF

d_call: -
v_call: TRBV4-3
j_call: TRBJ2-1
clone_size: many
cdr3_nt: TGCGCCAGCAGCCAAGCAACCGGGCCCCACTCCTACAATGAGCAGTTCTTC
cdr3_aa: CASSQATGPHSYNEQFF

d_call: TRBD2
v_call: TRBV24-1
j_call: TRBJ2-1
clone_size: -
cdr3_nt: TGTGCCACCAGTGATTCACTCGGGACTAGCGGGATCCGTGAGCAGTTCTTC
cdr3_aa: CATSDSLGTSGIREQFF

d_call: TRBD1
v_call: TRBV6-5
j_call: TRBJ2-2
clone_size: few
cdr3_nt: TGTGCCAGCAGTTACGGGGACAGGGGGTACTCCGGGGAGCTGTTTTTT
cdr3_aa: CASSYGDRGYSGELFF

d_call: -
v_call: TRBV28
j_call: TRBJ1-5
clone_size: few
cdr3_nt: TGTGCCAGCAGTGCCTGGCGGGGCGGACAGCCCCAGCATTTT
cdr3_aa: CASSAWRGGQPQHF

d_call: -
v_call: TRBV20-1
j_call: TRBJ2-3
clone_size: -
cdr3_nt: TGCAGTGCTAGAGGTGGGGCGCCCCAAGATACGCAGTATTTT
cdr3_aa: CSARGGAPQDTQYF

d_call: TRBD1
v_call: TRBV11-1
j_call: TRBJ1-6
clone_size: many
cdr3_nt: TGTGCCAGCAGCTGGAACAGGGGGAGTCCGGCGGGGGATAATTCACCCCTCCACTTT
cdr3_aa: CASSWNRGSPAGDNSPLHF

d_call: -
v_call: TRBV20-1
j_call: TRBJ2-3
clone_size: -
cdr3_nt: TGCAGTGCTAGAGATCCCGCTGGAAGCGGGTCACCAGATACGCAGTATTTT
cdr3_aa: CSARDPAGSGSPDTQYF

d_call: -
v_call: TRBV7-2
j_call: TRBJ1-5
clone_size: -
cdr3_nt: TGTGCCAGCAGCCCGACAGCGAGCAATCAGCCCCAGCATTTT
cdr3_aa: CASSPTASNQPQHF

d_call: TRBD1
v_call: TRBV5-1
j_call: TRBJ2-2
clone_size: few
cdr3_nt: TGCGCCAGCAGCCGCACGACAGGGACGAACACCGGGGAGCTGTTTTTT
cdr3_aa: CASSRTTGTNTGELFF